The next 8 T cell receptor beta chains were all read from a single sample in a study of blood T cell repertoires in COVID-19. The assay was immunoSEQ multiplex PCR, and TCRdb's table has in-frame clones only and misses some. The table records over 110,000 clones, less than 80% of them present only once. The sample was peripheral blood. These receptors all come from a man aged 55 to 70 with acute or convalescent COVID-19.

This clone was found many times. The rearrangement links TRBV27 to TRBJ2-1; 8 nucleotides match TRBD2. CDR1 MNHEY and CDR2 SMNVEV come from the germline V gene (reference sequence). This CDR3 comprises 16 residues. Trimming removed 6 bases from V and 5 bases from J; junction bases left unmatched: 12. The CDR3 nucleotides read TGTGCCAGCAGGGCCATTCCGGGACTAGGTAACAATGAGCAGTTCTTC. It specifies CASRAIPGLGNNEQFF.

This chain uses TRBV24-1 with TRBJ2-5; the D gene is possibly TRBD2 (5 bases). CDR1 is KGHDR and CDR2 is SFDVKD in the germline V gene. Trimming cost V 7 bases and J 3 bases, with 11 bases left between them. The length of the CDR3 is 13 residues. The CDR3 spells CATSSRVEETQYF. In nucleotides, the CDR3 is TGTGCCACCAGCTCGCGGGTAGAAGAGACCCAGTACTTC.

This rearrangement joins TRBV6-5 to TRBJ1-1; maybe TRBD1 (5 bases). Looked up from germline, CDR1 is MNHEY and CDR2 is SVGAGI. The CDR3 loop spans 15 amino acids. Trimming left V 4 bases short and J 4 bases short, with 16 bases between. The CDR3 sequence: CASSSAIPGGTEAFF. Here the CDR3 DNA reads TGTGCCAGCAGTTCGGCTATTCCGGGGGGCACTGAAGCTTTCTTT.

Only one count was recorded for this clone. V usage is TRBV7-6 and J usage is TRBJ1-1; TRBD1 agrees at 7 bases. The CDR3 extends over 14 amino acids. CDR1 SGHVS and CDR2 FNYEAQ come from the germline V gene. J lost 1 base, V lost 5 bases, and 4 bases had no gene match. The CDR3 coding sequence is TGTGCCAGCAGCCTTGGACAGGCGAACACTGAAGCTTTCTTT. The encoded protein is CASSLGQANTEAFF.

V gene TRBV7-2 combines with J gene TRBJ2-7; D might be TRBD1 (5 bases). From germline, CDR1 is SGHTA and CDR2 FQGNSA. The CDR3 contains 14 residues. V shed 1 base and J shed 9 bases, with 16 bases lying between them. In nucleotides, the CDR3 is TGTGCCAGCAGCTTAGACAGGAACGCTTGGGGGCAGTACTTC. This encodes CASSLDRNAWGQYF. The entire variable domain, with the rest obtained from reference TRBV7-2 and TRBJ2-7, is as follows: GAGVSQSPSNKVTEKGKDVELRCDPISGHTALYWYRQSLGQGLEFLIYFQGNSAPDKSGLPSDRFSAERTGGSVSTLTIQRTQQEDSAVYLCASSLDRNAWGQYFGPGTRLTVT.

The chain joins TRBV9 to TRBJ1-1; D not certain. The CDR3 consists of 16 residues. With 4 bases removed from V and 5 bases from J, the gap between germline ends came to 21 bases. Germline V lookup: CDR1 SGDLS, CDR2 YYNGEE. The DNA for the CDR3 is TGTGCCAGCAGCCTACAGCCCGACGCTGCGGGAACTGAAGCTTTCTTT. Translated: CASSLQPDAAGTEAFF.

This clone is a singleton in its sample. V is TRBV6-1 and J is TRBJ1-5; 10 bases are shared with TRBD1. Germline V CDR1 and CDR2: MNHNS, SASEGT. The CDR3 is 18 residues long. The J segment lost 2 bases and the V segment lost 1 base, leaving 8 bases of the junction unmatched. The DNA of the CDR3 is TGTGCCAGCAGTGAAGTCATCGGGACAGGGGCCGGCAATCAGCCCCAGCATTTT. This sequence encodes CASSEVIGTGAGNQPQHF.

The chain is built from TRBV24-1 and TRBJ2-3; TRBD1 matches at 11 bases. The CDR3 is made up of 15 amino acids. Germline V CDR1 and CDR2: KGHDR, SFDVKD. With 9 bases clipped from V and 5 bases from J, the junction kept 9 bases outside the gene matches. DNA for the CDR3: TGTGCCACCGGGGAGGACAGGGGGCTTTTAGATACGCAGTATTTT. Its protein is CATGEDRGLLDTQYF.